This TCR beta chain is from a study of cytomegalovirus exposure and HLA in healthy donors. Primers: 60 Vbeta forward and 13 Jbeta reverse. Clones were read by immunoSEQ multiplex PCR, and TCRdb kept only the in-frame ones, dropping some. The table shows some 200,000 clones, with roughly 87% occurring only once. Germline lookup yields CDR1 SGHRS and CDR2 YFSETQ. V gave up 2 bases and J gave up 4 bases; unmatched junction bases: 7. This CDR3 is built from 15 residues. A word on this clone: Its antigen is unidentified.

Overall study results and limits: With later analysis, a missense DCLRE1C variant became linked to TCR beta V- and J-gene trimming. Confirmation in vitro established that a few CMV-associated chains were specific for CMV antigens. Per published accounts, TCR beta sequences correctly predicted the HLA-A and HLA-B alleles of most subjects.

There were likely unrecorded immune exposures, though donors were nominally healthy when sampled. The rearrangement uses TRBV5-1 and TRBJ2-3, with 7 bases fitting TRBD2. The clonotype originates from a girl under three years old in good health and CMV-seronegative. The material sequenced was PBMCs. Written as DNA, the CDR3 is TGCGCCAGCAGCTTACTAGCGATGGCCCCAGATACGCAGTATTTT. Its protein product is CASSLLAMAPDTQYF.